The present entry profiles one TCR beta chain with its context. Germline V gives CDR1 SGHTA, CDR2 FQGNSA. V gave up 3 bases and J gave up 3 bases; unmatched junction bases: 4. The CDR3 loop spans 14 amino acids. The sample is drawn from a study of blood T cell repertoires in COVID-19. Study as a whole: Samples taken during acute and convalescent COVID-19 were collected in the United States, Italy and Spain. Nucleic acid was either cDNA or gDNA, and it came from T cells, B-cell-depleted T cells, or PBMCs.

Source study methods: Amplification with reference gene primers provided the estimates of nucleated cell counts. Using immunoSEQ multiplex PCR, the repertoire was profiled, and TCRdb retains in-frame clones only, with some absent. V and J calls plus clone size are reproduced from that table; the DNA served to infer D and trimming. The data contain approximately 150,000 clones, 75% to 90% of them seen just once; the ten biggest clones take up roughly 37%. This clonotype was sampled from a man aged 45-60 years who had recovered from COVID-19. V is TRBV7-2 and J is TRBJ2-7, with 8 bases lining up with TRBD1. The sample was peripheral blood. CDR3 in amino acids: CASSFGTGRYEQYF. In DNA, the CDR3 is TGTGCCAGCAGCTTCGGGACAGGCCGCTACGAGCAGTACTTC.